The entry that follows covers one T cell receptor (beta chain) sequence. No cognate antigen has been identified for it. No much larger clone is present one base from it, and per-base qualities are unavailable. CDR1 and CDR2 are read off the germline V gene (reference sequence) as LNHDA and SQIVND. The CDR3, from cysteine to phenylalanine, totals 13 residues. Only the CDR3 DNA stays, 39 bases, in frame from base 1. The trim is 4 bases for V and 1 base for J, with a gap of 7 bases between the germline ends. The collaborating institutions used their own protocols to collect whole blood in K2EDTA tubes. Collaborator samples were shipped for TCRbeta analysis as frozen whole blood, isolated PBMCs, or DNA extracted from either sample type. The entry originates in a study of blood T cell repertoires in COVID-19 (dated by TCRdb to the early 2020s). Looking at the study overall: Samples covering the acute and convalescent phases of COVID-19 were provided by collaborators in the United States, Italy and Spain. The material from the prospective study consisted of cDNA or gDNA derived from T cells, B-cell-depleted T cells, or PBMCs. Deeply sampled blood TCRbeta repertoires from subjects exposed to, actively infected with, or recovered from COVID-19 were included in the dataset. The repertoires were released in a freely available public database intended as a resource for research on the immune response to SARS-CoV-2. The samples were drawn from the first 160 participants of the ongoing ImmuneRACE study and from roughly 1,300 subjects provided by 6 global collaborators. Nearly every sample came with metadata listing a de-identified subject ID, COVID-19 status, age in years and sex. Where available, HLA class I and class II types were obtained from metadata supplied by the sample provider rather than from assay-based typing. The full study reports these points: How much clinical and demographic metadata was included differed by source and by participant, and the metadata was provided uncurated.

TCRbeta CDR3 regions were amplified from genomic DNA by means of the immunoSEQ Assay, a bias-controlled multiplex PCR. Regarding the original processing steps: Within the assay, amplification of reference gene primers was used to estimate how many nucleated cells each sample contained. Sequence reads were collapsed and filtered to measure the absolute abundance of every unique TCRbeta CDR3 rearrangement. For each sample, productive Simpson clonality was calculated as the square root of Simpson's diversity index over productive rearrangements. TCRdb took this table from immuneACCESS and kept in-frame rearrangements with V and J called. Such tables lack part of the clones; where checked against another copy, unresolved V genes explain under half of the gap, and the rest is unexplained. Clone size and the V and J calls come from that table; the DNA yielded D and trimming. The sample profile shows about 240,000 clones; around 85% of them were found once. Of the sample, over 7.5% is held by the ten largest clones.

Specimen: peripheral blood. Recombination linked TRBV19 to TRBJ1-1, with the D gene not confidently named. This TCR came from a woman older than 75 with acute or convalescent COVID-19. CDR3 protein: CASSTRGNTEAFF. The base sequence is TGTGCCAGTAGTACAAGAGGGAACACTGAAGCTTTCTTT.